This TCR beta chain came from a study of shared clonotypes between healthy human individuals. Notes on the study in general: Clonotypes which were not shared had lower generation probabilities than clonotypes that all four donors shared.

In the case of this clone: Its antigen is currently unknown.

Assay: immunoSEQ multiplex PCR; the TCRdb copy retains only in-frame clones and omits some. The sample carries 2 million to 2.5 million clones, approximately 90% recorded once. The CDR3 has 12 residues. V was clipped by 6 bases and J by 4 bases, with 9 bases between them. Germline V gene sequence: CDR1 SGHDN, CDR2 FVKESK. Sequenced input: naive CD4+ T cells from PBMCs. The sample's subset: CD45RA+ positively selected. The J gene is TRBJ1-1, the V gene TRBV14; D gene ambiguous. The source of this sequence is a man between 18 and 35 years old in good health. Some clones in this sample may be carry-over from other donors' samples. The CDR3 sequence is CASSDVPTEAFF. As DNA, the CDR3 is TGTGCCAGCAGTGACGTCCCCACTGAAGCTTTCTTT.